This TCR beta chain was observed in a study of blood T cell repertoires in COVID-19 (TCRdb year 2020). The study in broad terms: For ImmuneRACE Cohort 3, a participant was defined as recovered based on two consecutive negative NP/OP PCR tests, clearance by a healthcare professional, or resolution of symptoms. Deeply sampled blood TCRbeta repertoires from subjects exposed to, actively infected with, or recovered from COVID-19 were included in the dataset. The repertoires were released in a freely available public database intended as a resource for research on the immune response to SARS-CoV-2. Where available, HLA class I and class II types were obtained from metadata supplied by the sample provider rather than from assay-based typing. The material from the prospective study consisted of cDNA or gDNA derived from T cells, B-cell-depleted T cells, or PBMCs. The samples were drawn from two sources: the first 160 participants of the ongoing ImmuneRACE study, and 1,000 to 1,500 subjects contributed by 6 global collaborators. A de-identified subject ID, COVID-19 status, age in years and sex were almost always included in the sample metadata. Collaborator samples came from the United States, Italy and Spain and covered acute and convalescent phases of COVID-19. Results the study describes overall, beyond this receptor: The amount of clinical and demographic metadata varied by source and participant and was provided uncurated.

TCRbeta CDR3 regions were amplified from genomic DNA using the immunoSEQ Assay, a bias-controlled multiplex PCR. Concerning the study's data processing: Within the assay, amplification of reference gene primers was used to estimate how many nucleated cells each sample contained. To quantify the absolute abundance of each unique TCRbeta CDR3 rearrangement, sequence reads were collapsed and filtered. For each sample, productive Simpson clonality was calculated by taking the square root of Simpson's diversity index across productive rearrangements. TCRdb mirrors the immuneACCESS table, restricted to in-frame sequences. Some clones are absent from its copies; in checked studies, under half trace to an unresolved V gene, and the reason for the others is unknown. D and trimming were read from the DNA, whereas the V and J calls and clone size are those reported in that table. The sample table lists about 230,000 clones, roughly nine tenths of them with a count of one. Of the sample, over 3% is held by the ten largest clones.

Participants in the prospective study were enrolled through a virtual design, were aged roughly 18 to 95 years, and lived in roughly 26 United States geographic areas. To assign participants to cohorts, the prospective study relied on clinical history that participants themselves reported in a screening survey and a study questionnaire. In the prospective study, mobile phlebotomists collected whole blood, serum and a nasopharyngeal or oropharyngeal swab from each participant. Participants in the prospective study had the option to provide additional blood draws and questionnaires over an approximately two-month period. Before DNA extraction, prospective study blood samples were shipped either frozen or at room temperature. A word on this clone: It lacks a known antigen. Per-base qualities were not stored, and no clone one base away is much larger.

There are 13 amino acids in the CDR3, from cysteine to phenylalanine inclusive. Kept here is only the CDR3 DNA, which spans 39 bases and is read in frame from base 1. Between the V and J ends, shortened by 5 bases and 7 bases respectively, the junction contains 11 bases. CDR1 and CDR2, looked up from the germline V gene, are SGHTA and FQGNSA. Sequenced sample: PBMCs or T cells enriched from blood (not recorded which). The sequence joins TRBV7-2 to TRBJ2-2; confidence is insufficient to name the D gene. The sequence was obtained from a woman in her fifties or sixties in a cohort exposed to, infected with or recovered from COVID-19 (not recorded which). The CDR3 reads CASSTRLGGELFF. DNA sequence: TGTGCCAGCAGCACAAGACTGGGCGGGGAGCTGTTTTTT.